This is a list of T cell receptor beta chains from one sample in a study of blood T cell repertoires in COVID-19. The assay was immunoSEQ multiplex PCR, and TCRdb's table has in-frame clones only and misses some. Of some 150,000 clones in the sample, more than 60% were seen once. Input material: peripheral blood. These TCRs come from a woman between 50 and 59 years old with active or convalescent COVID-19. CDR3s include the opening cysteine and the closing phenylalanine or tryptophan. Fields, in order: D gene, V gene, CDR3 protein. The D gene is left open where the match is weak.

>NA|TRBV7-9
CASSFSSGASYGYTF
>NA|TRBV28
CASSPAMWTDYGYTF
>NA|TRBV6-1
CASSEVVRGYEQYF
>TRBD1|TRBV27
CASSPGTADNQPQHF
>TRBD1|TRBV2
CASSEFPPTGGANYGYTF
>NA|TRBV19
CASSIRGQDNEKLFF
>TRBD1|TRBV19
CASSANRGADTGELFF
>NA|TRBV11-2
CASSLLPGLGGYGYTF
>TRBD2|TRBV19
CASSIRSLAGGQETQYF
>NA|TRBV30
CAWTEGTYPSSGNTIYF
>NA|TRBV18
CASSPGQGIQPQHF
>NA|TRBV18
CASSPPNPRGTGNTIYF
>TRBD2|TRBV30
CAWSDELAEKLYNEQFF
>TRBD2|TRBV5-4
CASSFRTSGNTGELFF
>TRBD1|TRBV30
CAWGTGGNSPLHF
>NA|TRBV6-5
CASTTQGDTQYF
>NA|TRBV11-2
CASSLTREKQFF
>TRBD1|TRBV6-5
CASSPRQGAWETQYF
>NA|TRBV9
CASSVVGGNTEAFF
>TRBD1|TRBV28
CASSPATGAITEAFF
>TRBD1|TRBV30
CAWSPDRRNEKLFF
>TRBD1|TRBV18
CASSPTGGLDTQYF
>NA|TRBV5-5
CASSYNVDQPQHF
>TRBD1|TRBV9
CASSSRQGALDGYTF
>NA|TRBV5-1
CASSPQGRGGETQYF
>TRBD2|TRBV6-8
CASSYWAGVADTQYF
>TRBD1|TRBV18
CASSPRQGGGTDTQYF
>NA|TRBV6-2/TRBV6-3
CASTPVRGTEAFF
>NA|TRBV19
CASSWSRRDSPLHF
>TRBD2|TRBV7-9
CASSLRREGRETQYF
>NA|TRBV7-2
CASSPRVSPGNTIYF
>TRBD2|TRBV4-3
CASSLGLAESTDTQYF
>NA|TRBV14
CASSPNHRGNSYEQYF
>NA|TRBV6-2/TRBV6-3
CASSYSDWPNSPLHF
>NA|TRBV5-6
CASSLSGYEAYEQYF
>NA|TRBV29-1
CSVDGRTGTDGYTF
>NA|TRBV18
CASSSNLKELLRSTEAFF
>NA|TRBV4-2
CASSQDLGGNQPQHF
>NA|TRBV7-2
CASSFSKNTEAFF
>NA|TRBV11-2
CASSYRKGLNTGELFF
>TRBD1|TRBV4-3
CASSHSGGVNTEAFF
>TRBD2|TRBV2
CASSKAEGLEGSEQFF
>NA|TRBV29-1
CSVEGAAKNTEAFF
>NA|TRBV10-1
CASSEKSLCGVCAVTEAFF
>TRBD2|TRBV11-3
CASSLLAGGINEQFF
>TRBD1|TRBV7-9
CASSLETGLYTF
>TRBD2|TRBV5-4
CASRMGGRAVNEQFF
>TRBD1|TRBV6-1
CASSERRQGADEQYF
>TRBD2|TRBV5-8
CASSVTLGGGETQYF
>TRBD1|TRBV18
CASSPRTRDSQNEKLFF
>NA|TRBV27
CASSLRSGSEAFF
>TRBD1|TRBV11-2
CASLGGQVRGYTF
>TRBD1|TRBV6-5
CASSAGTGASQGF
>NA|TRBV11-2
CASSLAPGEQYF
>NA|TRBV7-9
CASSLAQTANEKLFF
>TRBD1|TRBV2
CASSVNDRVKGYTF
>TRBD1|TRBV3-1/TRBV3-2
CASSQYRGGGNSPLHF